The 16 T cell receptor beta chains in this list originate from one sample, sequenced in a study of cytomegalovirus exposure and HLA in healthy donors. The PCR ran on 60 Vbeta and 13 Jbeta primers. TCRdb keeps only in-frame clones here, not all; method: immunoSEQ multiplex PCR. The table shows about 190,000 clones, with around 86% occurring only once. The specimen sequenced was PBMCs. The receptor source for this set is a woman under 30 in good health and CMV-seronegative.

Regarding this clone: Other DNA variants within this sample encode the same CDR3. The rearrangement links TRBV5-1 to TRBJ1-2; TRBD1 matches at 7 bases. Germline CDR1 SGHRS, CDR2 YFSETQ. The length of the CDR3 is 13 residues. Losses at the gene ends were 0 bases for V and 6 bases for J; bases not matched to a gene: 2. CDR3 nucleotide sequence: TGCGCCAGCAGCTTGGCTCAGGGGGATGGCTACACCTTC. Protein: CASSLAQGDGYTF.

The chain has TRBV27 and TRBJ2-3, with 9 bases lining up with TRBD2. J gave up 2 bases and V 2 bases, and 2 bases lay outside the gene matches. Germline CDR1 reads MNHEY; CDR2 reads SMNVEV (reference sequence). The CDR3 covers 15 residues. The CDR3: CASSLGTSPTDTQYF. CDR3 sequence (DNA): TGTGCCAGCAGTTTAGGGACTAGCCCCACAGATACGCAGTATTTT.

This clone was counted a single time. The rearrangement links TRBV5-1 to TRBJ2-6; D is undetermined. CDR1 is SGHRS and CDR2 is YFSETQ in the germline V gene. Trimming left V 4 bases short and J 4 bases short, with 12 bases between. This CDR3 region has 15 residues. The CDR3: CASSVFSPGANVLTF. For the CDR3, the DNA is TGCGCCAGCAGCGTGTTTAGCCCAGGGGCCAACGTCCTGACTTTC. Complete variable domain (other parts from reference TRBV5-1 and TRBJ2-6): KAGVTQTPRYLIKTRGQQVTLSCSPISGHRSVSWYQQTPGQGLQFLFEYFSETQRNKGNFPGRFSGRQFSNSRSEMNVSTLELGDSALYLCASSVFSPGANVLTFGAGSRLTVL.

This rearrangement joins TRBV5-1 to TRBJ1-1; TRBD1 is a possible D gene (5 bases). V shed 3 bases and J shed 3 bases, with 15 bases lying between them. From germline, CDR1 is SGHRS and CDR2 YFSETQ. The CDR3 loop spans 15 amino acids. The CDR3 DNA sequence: TGCGCCAGCAGCTCCGGAACAGGCATGGACACTGAAGCTTTCTTT. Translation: CASSSGTGMDTEAFF.

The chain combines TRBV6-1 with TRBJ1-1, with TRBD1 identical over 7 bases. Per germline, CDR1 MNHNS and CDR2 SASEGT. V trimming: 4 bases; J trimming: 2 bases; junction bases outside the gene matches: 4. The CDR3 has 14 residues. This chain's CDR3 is CASSGQGGNTEAFF. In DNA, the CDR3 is TGTGCCAGCAGTGGACAGGGAGGAAACACTGAAGCTTTCTTT.

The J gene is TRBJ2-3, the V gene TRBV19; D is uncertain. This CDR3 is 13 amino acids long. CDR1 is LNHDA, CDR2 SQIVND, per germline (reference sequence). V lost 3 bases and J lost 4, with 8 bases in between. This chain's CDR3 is CASSIAAADTQYF. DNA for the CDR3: TGTGCCAGTAGTATCGCCGCGGCAGATACGCAGTATTTT.

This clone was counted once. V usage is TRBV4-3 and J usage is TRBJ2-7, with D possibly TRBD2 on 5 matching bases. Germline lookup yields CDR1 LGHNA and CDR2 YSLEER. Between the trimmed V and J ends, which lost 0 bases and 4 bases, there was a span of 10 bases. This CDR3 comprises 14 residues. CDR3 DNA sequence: TGCGCCAGCAGCCAAGAGACGAGGGCGTACGAGCAGTACTTC. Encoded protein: CASSQETRAYEQYF.

CDR3 residues: CASSIGQLLDEQFF. In DNA form, the CDR3 reads TGTGCCAGTAGTATAGGACAGCTTTTGGATGAGCAGTTCTTC. The J gene is TRBJ2-1, the V gene TRBV19; D is possibly TRBD1 (5 bases). Trimming removed 1 base at V and 8 bases at J, with 12 bases between. Looked up from germline, CDR1 is LNHDA and CDR2 is SQIVND (reference sequence). The CDR3 runs to 14 residues.

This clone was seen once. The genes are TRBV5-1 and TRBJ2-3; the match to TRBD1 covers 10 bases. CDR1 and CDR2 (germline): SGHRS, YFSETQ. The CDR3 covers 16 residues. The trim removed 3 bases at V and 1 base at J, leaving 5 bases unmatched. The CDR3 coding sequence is TGCGCCAGCAGCTCCTCCGGGACAGGGGGCACAGATACGCAGTATTTT. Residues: CASSSSGTGGTDTQYF. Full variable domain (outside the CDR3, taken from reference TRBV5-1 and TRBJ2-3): KAGVTQTPRYLIKTRGQQVTLSCSPISGHRSVSWYQQTPGQGLQFLFEYFSETQRNKGNFPGRFSGRQFSNSRSEMNVSTLELGDSALYLCASSSSGTGGTDTQYFGPGTRLTVL.

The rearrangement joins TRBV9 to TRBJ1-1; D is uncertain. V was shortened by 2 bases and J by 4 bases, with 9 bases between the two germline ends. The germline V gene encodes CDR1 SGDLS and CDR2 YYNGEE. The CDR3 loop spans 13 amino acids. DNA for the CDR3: TGTGCCAGCAGCGTTAATTCGGGCACTGAAGCTTTCTTT. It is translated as CASSVNSGTEAFF.

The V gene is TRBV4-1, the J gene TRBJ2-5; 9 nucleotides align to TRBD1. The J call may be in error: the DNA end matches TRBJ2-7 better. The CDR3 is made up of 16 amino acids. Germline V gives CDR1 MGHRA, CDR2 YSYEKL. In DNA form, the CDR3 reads TGCGCCAGCAGCCAAGATGGGGAGACAGGGGGCTACGAGCAGTACTTC. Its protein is CASSQDGETGGYEQYF.

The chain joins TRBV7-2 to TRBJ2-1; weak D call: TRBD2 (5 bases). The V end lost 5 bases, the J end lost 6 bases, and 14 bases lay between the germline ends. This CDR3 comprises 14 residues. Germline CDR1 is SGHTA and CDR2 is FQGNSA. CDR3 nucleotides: TGTGCCAGCAGCACCCCGCGGGCGTCCAATGAGCAGTTCTTC. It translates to CASSTPRASNEQFF.

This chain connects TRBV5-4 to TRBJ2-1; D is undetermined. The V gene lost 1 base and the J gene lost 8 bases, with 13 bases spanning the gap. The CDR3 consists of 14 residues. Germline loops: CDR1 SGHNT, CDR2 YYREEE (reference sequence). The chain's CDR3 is CASSLYGSYDEQFF. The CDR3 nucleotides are TGTGCCAGCAGCTTGTACGGGTCTTACGATGAGCAGTTCTTC.

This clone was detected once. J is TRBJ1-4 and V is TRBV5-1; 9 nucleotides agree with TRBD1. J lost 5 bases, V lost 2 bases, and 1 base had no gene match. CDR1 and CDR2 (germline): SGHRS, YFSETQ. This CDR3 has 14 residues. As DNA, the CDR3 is TGCGCCAGCAGCTTTGACAGGGGGAATGAAAAACTGTTTTTT. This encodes CASSFDRGNEKLFF.

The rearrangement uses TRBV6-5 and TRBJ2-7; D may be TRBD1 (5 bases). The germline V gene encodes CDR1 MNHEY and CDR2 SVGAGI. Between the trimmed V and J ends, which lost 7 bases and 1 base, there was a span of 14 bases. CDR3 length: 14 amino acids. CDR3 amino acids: CASTPGPGSYEQYF. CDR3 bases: TGTGCCAGCACCCCAGGGCCAGGGTCCTACGAGCAGTACTTC.

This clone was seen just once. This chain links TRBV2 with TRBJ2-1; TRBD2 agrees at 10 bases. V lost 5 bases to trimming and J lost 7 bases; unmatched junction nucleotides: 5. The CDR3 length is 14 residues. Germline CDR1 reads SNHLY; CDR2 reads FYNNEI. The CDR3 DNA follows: TGTGCCAGCAGTAGCGGGGGGGCCTTGAATGAGCAGTTCTTC. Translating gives CASSSGGALNEQFF.